A single sample gave rise to the 31 T cell receptor beta chains below, sequenced in a study of blood T cell repertoires in COVID-19. Using immunoSEQ multiplex PCR, the repertoire was profiled, and TCRdb retains in-frame clones only, with some absent. The sample includes a few hundred thousand clones, roughly 85% of them seen just once. The sample comprised peripheral blood. The receptors were sampled from a human donor in a cohort sampled during active COVID-19.

J is TRBJ1-1 and V is TRBV7-9, with 7 bases aligning to TRBD1. V trimming: 5 bases; J trimming: 4 bases; junction bases outside the gene matches: 13. Germline loops: CDR1 SEHNR, CDR2 FQNEAQ (reference sequence). CDR3 length equals 16 residues. The CDR3 DNA reads TGTGCCAGCAGCCCAGGGGGACAGCGTCGCGGCACTGAAGCTTTCTTT. Translating gives CASSPGGQRRGTEAFF.

The CDR3 DNA reads TGTGCCTGGAGATCGGGACTAGCGGGGGGAAACACCGGGGAGCTGTTTTTT. This sequence encodes CAWRSGLAGGNTGELFF. This chain connects TRBV30 to TRBJ2-2; TRBD2 aligns across 15 bases. Germline loops: CDR1 GTSNPN, CDR2 SVGIG (reference sequence). V trimming: 3 bases; J trimming: 2 bases; junction bases outside the gene matches: 4. The CDR3 spans 17 residues.

This clone was counted a single time. The V and J genes are TRBV11-3 and TRBJ2-5; TRBD1 matches 9 bases. From germline, CDR1 is SGHNT and CDR2 YENEEA. This CDR3 has 15 amino acids. Trimming cost V 5 bases and J 5 bases; bases outside gene matches: 9. The CDR3 sequence is CASSRGQGVGETQYF. The DNA of the CDR3 is TGTGCCAGCAGCCGGGGACAGGGTGTCGGGGAGACCCAGTACTTC.

The CDR3 sequence is CASSRTGVYEQYF. The CDR3 region has the DNA TGTGCCAGCAGTCGGACAGGGGTCTACGAGCAGTACTTC. The chain carries TRBV6-6 and TRBJ2-7, with 9 bases fitting TRBD1. CDR3 length equals 13 residues. The junction had 2 bases not matched to a gene; V was cut back by 5 bases and J by 3 bases. The germline V gene encodes CDR1 MNHNY and CDR2 SVGAGI (reference sequence).

The gene calls are TRBV5-1 and TRBJ1-1, with a tentative D call TRBD1 (5 bases). The germline CDR1 and CDR2 sequences are SGHRS and YFSETQ. Trimming took off 3 bases at V and 3 bases at J, with 6 bases between the two ends. This CDR3 contains 12 residues. The CDR3 spells CASSSGYTEAFF. The CDR3, as DNA: TGCGCCAGCAGCTCAGGGTACACTGAAGCTTTCTTT.

The chain employs TRBV6-5 and TRBJ2-7; maybe TRBD1 (6 bases). Germline-derived CDR1 and CDR2 are MNHEY and SVGAGI. This CDR3 contains 13 residues. Trimming shortened V by 6 bases and J by 4 bases, and 13 bases separated the two germline ends. CDR3 protein: CASRPGQRYEQYF. The CDR3 DNA reads TGTGCCAGCAGACCAGGACAGCGGTACGAGCAGTACTTC.

The chain joins TRBV6-5 to TRBJ2-5; D remains ambiguous. The CDR3 consists of 13 residues. Germline CDR1 is MNHEY and CDR2 is SVGAGI. V gave up 7 bases and J gave up 5 bases, with 14 bases separating them. CDR3 nucleotides: TGTGCCAGCACCAACAGAGTCGCTGAGACCCAGTACTTC. Translated, it gives CASTNRVAETQYF.

Written as DNA, the CDR3 is TGTGCCAGCAGTTTTTTGGGGGCGCGCTACGAGCAGTACTTC. Its protein is CASSFLGARYEQYF. The gene calls are TRBV27 and TRBJ2-7; D is possibly TRBD1 (6 bases). Looked up from germline, CDR1 is MNHEY and CDR2 is SMNVEV (reference sequence). Deletions cut 3 bases from V and 3 bases from J, with 12 bases between. The CDR3 extends over 14 amino acids.

V is TRBV4-1 and J is TRBJ2-5; D gene unclear. The ends were cut back, 2 bases at V and 3 bases at J, with 10 bases in the middle. The CDR3 is 14 amino acids. CDR1 and CDR2 from the germline V gene are MGHRA and YSYEKL. This chain's CDR3 is CASSQYPSKETQYF. The CDR3 nucleotides are TGCGCCAGCAGCCAATACCCCTCTAAAGAGACCCAGTACTTC.

The chain combines TRBV2 with TRBJ1-3; D is unresolved. Germline CDR1 and CDR2: SNHLY and FYNNEI. The V end was cut by 6 bases, the J end by 0 bases, with 6 bases between. This CDR3 is 13 amino acids long. CDR3 nucleotides: TGTGCCAGCAGATTCCGCTCTGGAAACACCATATATTTT. Its translation: CASRFRSGNTIYF.

The chain links TRBV5-5 to TRBJ1-1; D remains ambiguous. V lost 4 bases, J lost 0 bases, and 16 bases lay in between. Germline-derived CDR1 and CDR2 are SGHKS and YYEKEE (reference sequence). The CDR3 runs 16 residues. In DNA, the CDR3 is TGTGCCAGCAGCGTACGGGAGTCTCTCATGAACACTGAAGCTTTCTTT. Residues: CASSVRESLMNTEAFF.

The CDR3 here is CASSRLAGGDSYEQYF. CDR3 coding DNA: TGTGCCAGCAGCCGACTAGCGGGGGGCGATTCCTACGAGCAGTACTTC. This chain connects TRBV5-4 to TRBJ2-7; 13 bases are shared with TRBD2. V shed 4 bases and J 1 base; nucleotides not matched to a gene: 5. Germline lookup yields CDR1 SGHNT and CDR2 YYREEE (reference sequence). The CDR3 consists of 16 residues.

This clone came up once. V and J are TRBV7-8 and TRBJ2-1; TRBD1 matches at 9 bases. With 5 bases clipped from V and 15 bases from J, the junction kept 8 bases outside the gene matches. The germline V gene encodes CDR1 SGHVS and CDR2 FQNEAQ. The CDR3 is 12 amino acids. The CDR3 spells CASSPRTGQGFF. The CDR3 DNA reads TGTGCCAGCAGCCCACGTACGGGACAGGGGTTCTTC.

The chain employs TRBV27 and TRBJ2-7, with D unclear. This CDR3 region has 13 residues. Germline CDR1 reads MNHEY; CDR2 reads SMNVEV (reference sequence). V was shortened by 2 bases and J by 3 bases, with 8 bases between the two germline ends. The CDR3 loop reads CASSLTTNYEQYF. CDR3 coding DNA: TGTGCCAGCAGTTTAACGACAAACTACGAGCAGTACTTC.

This clone has just one count. This chain joins TRBV29-1 and TRBJ1-1; 7 bases are shared with TRBD1. V lost 8 bases and J lost 3; bases outside the gene matches: 9. The CDR3 covers 13 residues. CDR1 and CDR2 from the germline V gene are SQVTM and ANQGSEA. The CDR3 DNA is TGCAGCAGCAAGACAGGGTCGGACACTGAAGCTTTCTTT. Translated, it gives CSSKTGSDTEAFF.

The V and J genes are TRBV25-1 and TRBJ2-7, with 9 bases aligning to TRBD1. Germline CDR1 and CDR2: MGHDK and SYGVNS. The CDR3 loop spans 13 amino acids. With 7 bases clipped from V and 7 bases from J, the junction kept 8 bases outside the gene matches. CDR3 loop: CASTSGTGREQYF. DNA of the CDR3: TGTGCCAGCACCTCAGGGACAGGGCGGGAGCAGTACTTC.

A word on this clone: The sample holds other DNA sequences that translate to the same CDR3. The rearrangement uses TRBV30 and TRBJ2-5, with 7 bases lining up with TRBD2. V was pared by 3 bases and J by 5 bases, with 0 bases of the junction left unmatched. Germline CDR1 reads GTSNPN; CDR2 reads SVGIG (reference sequence). CDR3 size: 11 residues. DNA of the CDR3: TGTGCCTGGAGCGGGGGGGAGACCCAGTACTTC. As protein: CAWSGGETQYF.

The J gene is TRBJ1-5, the V gene TRBV4-2; tentatively, D is TRBD1 (6 bases). V gave up 0 bases and J gave up 3 bases, with 9 bases separating them. The CDR3 runs 15 residues. The germline V gene encodes CDR1 LGHNA and CDR2 YNFKEQ. The CDR3 sequence is CASSQEDSYNQPQHF. The CDR3 bases are TGTGCCAGCAGCCAAGAGGACAGTTACAATCAGCCCCAGCATTTT.

The chain recombines TRBV7-2 with TRBJ1-2; possible D gene TRBD1, 6 bases. In germline, CDR1 is SGHTA, CDR2 FQGNSA. The V end was cut by 4 bases, the J end by 5 bases, with 20 bases between. This CDR3 has 16 amino acids. CDR3 nucleotide sequence: TGTGCCAGCAGCTCAGAGGGAATCCGGACAGCGTATGGCTACACCTTC. Amino acids: CASSSEGIRTAYGYTF.

This chain uses TRBV6-5 with TRBJ1-2, with 7 bases aligning to TRBD1. J was trimmed by 7 bases and V by 5 bases; bases with no gene match: 4. The CDR3 is 12 amino acids. Germline values: CDR1 MNHEY, CDR2 SVGAGI. CDR3 in DNA: TGTGCCAGCAGTCAGGGGGTCGCTGGCTACACCTTC. Protein sequence: CASSQGVAGYTF.

This chain uses TRBV10-1 with TRBJ2-7, with TRBD1 matching over 7 bases. This CDR3 region has 14 residues. With 0 bases clipped from V and 3 bases from J, the junction kept 2 bases outside the gene matches. Germline CDR1 and CDR2: WNHNN and SYGVQD (reference sequence). The CDR3 sequence is CASSESYRGYEQYF. As DNA, the CDR3 is TGCGCCAGCAGTGAGTCGTACAGGGGCTACGAGCAGTACTTC.

This clone was picked up one time. This chain links TRBV7-9 with TRBJ1-2, with unresolved D. Germline V gene sequence: CDR1 SEHNR, CDR2 FQNEAQ (reference sequence). V lost 2 bases to trimming and J lost 4 bases, with 17 bases between them. The CDR3 is 16 residues long. CDR3 protein: CASSLYAGQSPYGYTF. CDR3 sequence (DNA): TGTGCCAGCAGCTTATATGCAGGCCAGTCCCCCTATGGCTACACCTTC.

The CDR3 DNA reads TGTGCCAGTAGTATCGTACAGCTGAACACTGAAGCTTTCTTT. Translation: CASSIVQLNTEAFF. The J gene is TRBJ1-1, the V gene TRBV19; D not resolved. This CDR3 region has 14 residues. V was shortened by 3 bases and J by 0 bases, with 8 bases between the two germline ends. The germline V gene has CDR1 LNHDA and CDR2 SQIVND (reference sequence).

The V call is TRBV5-1, the J call TRBJ2-3, with D perhaps TRBD1 (6 bases). There are 14 residues in the CDR3. Germline assignment: CDR1 SGHRS and CDR2 YFSETQ. V gave up 0 bases and J gave up 6 bases, with 11 bases separating them. The DNA for the CDR3 is TGCGCCAGCAGCTTGGACAGGGAATTGGATACGCAGTATTTT. It codes for CASSLDRELDTQYF.

This chain joins TRBV2 and TRBJ2-3; TRBD1 aligns across 10 bases. The CDR3 extends over 17 amino acids. Germline values: CDR1 SNHLY, CDR2 FYNNEI. Germline trimming cut 6 bases from V and 4 bases from J; bases unmatched to any gene: 13. Here the CDR3 reads CASSGYWDRGSSDTQYF. In DNA form, the CDR3 reads TGTGCCAGCAGCGGGTATTGGGACAGGGGATCATCAGATACGCAGTATTTT.

The V call is TRBV10-3, the J call TRBJ2-1, with TRBD2 as a possible D gene (5 bases). Germline CDR1 reads ENHRY; CDR2 reads SYGVKD. The CDR3 length is 11 residues. Trimming left V 8 bases short and J 8 bases short, with 10 bases between. CDR3 in amino acids: CAIAGGYEQFF. The CDR3 region has the DNA TGTGCCATCGCTGGCGGGTATGAGCAGTTCTTC.

V gene TRBV7-6 combines with J gene TRBJ1-1; D might be TRBD1 (5 bases). The CDR3 covers 15 residues. V was pared by 5 bases and J by 1 base, with 14 bases between. Germline loops: CDR1 SGHVS, CDR2 FNYEAQ. CDR3 amino acids: CASSTTDRENTEAFF. The DNA for the CDR3 is TGTGCCAGCAGCACGACAGACAGAGAGAACACTGAAGCTTTCTTT.

The J gene is TRBJ2-3, the V gene TRBV11-3, with D perhaps matching TRBD2 (6 bases). V lost 5 bases to trimming and J lost 0 bases, with 12 bases between them. Germline CDR1 SGHNT, CDR2 YENEEA. The CDR3 totals 15 residues. The CDR3 loop is CASSRTGTSTDTQYF. DNA for the CDR3: TGTGCCAGCAGCCGGACCGGGACTAGCACAGATACGCAGTATTTT.

This rearrangement joins TRBV7-9 to TRBJ2-7; 7 positions agree with TRBD1. V was clipped by 10 bases and J by 6 bases; unmatched bases: 9. Looked up from germline, CDR1 is SEHNR and CDR2 is FQNEAQ (reference sequence). The CDR3 sequence is 12 residues long. For the CDR3, the DNA is TGTGCCACATCGACAGGGAGTAGCGAGCAGTACTTC. This gives the protein CATSTGSSEQYF.

The chain links TRBV9 to TRBJ1-2; D not resolved. CDR1 SGDLS and CDR2 YYNGEE come from the germline V gene. The length of the CDR3 is 15 residues. With 5 bases removed from V and 1 base from J, the gap between germline ends came to 15 bases. The chain's CDR3 is CASRLSDLFNYGYTF. In nucleotides, the CDR3 is TGTGCCAGCAGACTGAGCGATCTTTTTAACTATGGCTACACCTTC.

This clone was observed once. This chain uses TRBV5-1 with TRBJ1-2; D gene uncertain. This CDR3 is 14 amino acids long. Between the trimmed V and J ends, which lost 0 bases and 10 bases, there was a span of 16 bases. Germline values: CDR1 SGHRS, CDR2 YFSETQ. CDR3 loop: CASSLGQEPFSYTF. The CDR3 DNA reads as TGCGCCAGCAGCTTGGGGCAGGAACCCTTTTCCTACACCTTC.